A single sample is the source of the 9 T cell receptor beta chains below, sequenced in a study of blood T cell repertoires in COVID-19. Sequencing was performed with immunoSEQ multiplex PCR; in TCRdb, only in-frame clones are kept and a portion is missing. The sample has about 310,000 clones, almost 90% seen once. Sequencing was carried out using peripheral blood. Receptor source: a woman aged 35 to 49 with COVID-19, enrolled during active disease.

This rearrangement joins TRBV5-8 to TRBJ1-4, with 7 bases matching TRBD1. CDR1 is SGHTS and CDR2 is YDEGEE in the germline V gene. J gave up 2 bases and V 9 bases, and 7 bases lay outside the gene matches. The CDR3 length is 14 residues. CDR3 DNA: TGTGCCACCGCTCTGACAGGGACTAATGAAAAACTGTTTTTT. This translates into CATALTGTNEKLFF.

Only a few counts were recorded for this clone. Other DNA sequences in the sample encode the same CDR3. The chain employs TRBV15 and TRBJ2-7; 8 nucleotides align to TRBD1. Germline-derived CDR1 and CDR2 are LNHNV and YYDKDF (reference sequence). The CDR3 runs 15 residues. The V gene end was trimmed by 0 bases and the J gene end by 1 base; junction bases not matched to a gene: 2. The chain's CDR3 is CATSRDRTGSYEQYF. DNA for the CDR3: TGTGCCACCAGCAGAGATCGGACAGGGTCCTACGAGCAGTACTTC.

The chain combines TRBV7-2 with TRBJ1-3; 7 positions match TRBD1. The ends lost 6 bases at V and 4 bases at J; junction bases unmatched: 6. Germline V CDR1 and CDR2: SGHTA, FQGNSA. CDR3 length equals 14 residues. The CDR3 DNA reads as TGTGCCAGCAGGAAGGGGGCGCAAGGAAACACCATATATTTT. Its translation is CASRKGAQGNTIYF.

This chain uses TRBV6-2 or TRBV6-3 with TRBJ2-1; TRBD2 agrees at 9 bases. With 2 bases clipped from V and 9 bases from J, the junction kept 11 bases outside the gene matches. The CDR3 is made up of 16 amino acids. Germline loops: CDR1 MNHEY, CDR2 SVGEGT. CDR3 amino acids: CASSYAAGGPRGEQFF. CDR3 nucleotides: TGTGCCAGCAGTTACGCGGCGGGAGGGCCACGGGGTGAGCAGTTCTTC.

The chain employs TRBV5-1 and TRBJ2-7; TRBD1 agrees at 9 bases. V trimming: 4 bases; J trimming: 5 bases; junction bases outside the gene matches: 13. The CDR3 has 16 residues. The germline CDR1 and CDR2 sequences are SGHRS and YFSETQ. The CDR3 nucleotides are TGCGCCAGCAGCCAGGGGACGGGACAGGGTGGCGACGAGCAGTACTTC. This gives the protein CASSQGTGQGGDEQYF.

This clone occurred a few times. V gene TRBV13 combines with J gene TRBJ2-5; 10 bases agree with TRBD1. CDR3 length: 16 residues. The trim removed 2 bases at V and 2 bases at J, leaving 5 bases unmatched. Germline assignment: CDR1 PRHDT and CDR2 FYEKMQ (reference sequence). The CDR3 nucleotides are TGTGCCAGCAGCTTATTCGGGGGACAGGGGCAAGAGACCCAGTACTTC. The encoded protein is CASSLFGGQGQETQYF.

CDR3 sequence reads: CASSSGTSGSDEQFF. CDR3 nucleotide sequence: TGTGCCAGCAGCTCAGGGACTAGCGGGAGTGATGAGCAGTTCTTC. The chain uses TRBV7-9 and TRBJ2-1, with 14 bases lining up with TRBD2. The CDR3 is made up of 15 amino acids. From germline, CDR1 is SEHNR and CDR2 FQNEAQ (reference sequence). V lost 4 bases and J lost 8; bases outside the gene matches: 4. The whole variable domain, remainder taken from reference TRBV7-9 and TRBJ2-1, is DTGVSQNPRHKITKRGQNVTFRCDPISEHNRLYWYRQTLGQGPEFLTYFQNEAQLEKSRLLSDRFSAERPKGSFSTLEIQRTEQGDSAMYLCASSSGTSGSDEQFFGPGTRLTVL.

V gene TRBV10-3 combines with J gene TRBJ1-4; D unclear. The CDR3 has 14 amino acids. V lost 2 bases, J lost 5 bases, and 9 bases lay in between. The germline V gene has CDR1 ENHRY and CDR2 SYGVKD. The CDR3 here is CAISEETYNEKLFF. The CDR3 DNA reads TGTGCCATCAGTGAGGAGACTTACAATGAAAAACTGTTTTTT.

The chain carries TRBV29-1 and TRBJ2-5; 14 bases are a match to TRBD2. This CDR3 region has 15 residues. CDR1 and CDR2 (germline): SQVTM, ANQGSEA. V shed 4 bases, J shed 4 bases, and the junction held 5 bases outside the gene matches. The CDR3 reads CSVGPGTSGGETQYF. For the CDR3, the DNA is TGCAGCGTTGGACCCGGGACTAGCGGGGGAGAGACCCAGTACTTC.